The present T cell receptor beta chain was sequenced within a study of cytomegalovirus exposure and HLA in healthy donors. PCR primers comprised 60 Vbeta and 13 Jbeta primers. Data came from immunoSEQ multiplex PCR; TCRdb stores just in-frame clones and leaves some out. The sample includes around 180,000 clones, 70% to 80% seen only once; the top ten take 2.4%. Germline assignment: CDR1 GTSNPN and CDR2 SVGIG (reference sequence). Deletions cut 0 bases from V and 1 base from J, with 6 bases between. This CDR3 comprises 13 residues. The TCR sequence derives from a man aged 60-69 years in good health and CMV-seronegative. The chain employs TRBV30 and TRBJ1-1; unclear D gene. The specimen was PBMCs. The CDR3 coding sequence is TGTGCCTGGAGTGTAAAGCCGAACACTGAAGCTTTCTTT. This gives the protein CAWSVKPNTEAFF.